A single sample gave rise to the 31 T cell receptor beta chains below, sequenced in a study of T cell responses to AZD1222 COVID-19 vaccine. Repertoires were generated with immunoSEQ multiplex PCR, while TCRdb's copy carries only in-frame clones and drops some. The sample has over 120,000 clones. Sequences were obtained from peripheral blood. These receptors all stem from an adult in good health.

The J gene is TRBJ2-7, the V gene TRBV4-1; 8 positions match TRBD1. The CDR3 has 20 amino acids. The germline V gene encodes CDR1 MGHRA and CDR2 YSYEKL. V lost 1 base, J lost 4 bases, and 21 bases stayed unmatched. The CDR3 DNA reads as TGCGCCAGCAGCCAAGGACCTTGGGCAGGGGGCGCAGGTTTGGGGTACGAGCAGTACTTC. This gives the protein CASSQGPWAGGAGLGYEQYF.

This rearrangement joins TRBV5-1 to TRBJ1-1; D is undetermined. This CDR3 comprises 17 residues. CDR1 is SGHRS, CDR2 YFSETQ, per germline. Trimming took 0 bases from V and 1 from J, leaving 16 bases between them. The CDR3: CASSLEVRASSNTEAFF. CDR3 in DNA: TGCGCCAGCAGCTTGGAGGTAAGGGCCTCTTCGAACACTGAAGCTTTCTTT.

This chain connects TRBV4-2 to TRBJ2-7, with 11 nucleotides matching TRBD2. V lost 4 bases and J lost 1; bases outside the gene matches: 6. The germline gives CDR1 LGHNA, CDR2 YNFKEQ. This CDR3 has 16 residues. This CDR3 is CASSRDSSGGSYEQYF. CDR3 DNA sequence: TGTGCCAGCAGCCGAGACTCTAGCGGGGGGTCCTACGAGCAGTACTTC.

The chain joins TRBV30 to TRBJ1-4; D possibly corresponds to TRBD1 (6 bases). Germline CDR1 is GTSNPN and CDR2 is SVGIG (reference sequence). This CDR3 is built from 15 residues. Trimming removed 0 bases from V and 8 bases from J, with 16 bases in between. CDR3 sequence reads: CAWSVPLGGREKLFF. CDR3 DNA: TGTGCCTGGAGTGTACCATTGGGGGGCAGGGAAAAACTGTTTTTT. The entire variable domain, with the rest obtained from reference TRBV30 and TRBJ1-4, is as follows: SQTIHQWPATLVQPVGSPLSLECTVEGTSNPNLYWYRQAAGRGLQLLFYSVGIGQISSEVPQNLSASRPQDRQFILSSKKLLLSDSGFYLCAWSVPLGGREKLFFGSGTQLSVL.

This chain's CDR3 is CASSPGQENQPQHF. CDR3 nucleotides: TGCGCCAGCAGCCCAGGACAGGAGAATCAGCCCCAGCATTTT. J is TRBJ1-5 and V is TRBV5-1, with 7 bases lining up with TRBD1. Germline values: CDR1 SGHRS, CDR2 YFSETQ. This CDR3 is built from 14 residues. Trimming at V came to 4 bases and at J to 4 bases, leaving 5 bases not matched to a gene.

The rearrangement joins TRBV5-5 to TRBJ1-1; no definite D call. The CDR3 spans 16 residues. V was clipped by 3 bases and J by 2 bases, with 17 bases between them. Germline lookup yields CDR1 SGHKS and CDR2 YYEKEE (reference sequence). For the CDR3, the DNA is TGTGCCAGCAGCTCGACGGGCCCAAAAGACAACACTGAAGCTTTCTTT. It is translated as CASSSTGPKDNTEAFF.

This chain joins TRBV28 and TRBJ2-3, with D unresolved. Trimming cost V 5 bases and J 4 bases, with 10 bases left between them. The CDR3 is 13 residues long. Germline CDR1 MDHEN, CDR2 SYDVKM. The CDR3 is CASSPPGPDTQYF. DNA of the CDR3: TGTGCCAGCAGTCCCCCGGGCCCAGATACGCAGTATTTT.

The rearrangement uses TRBV11-2 and TRBJ1-2; 7 positions match TRBD1. Germline V gives CDR1 SGHAT, CDR2 FQNNGV. The CDR3 runs to 16 residues. V lost 0 bases, J lost 5 bases, and 9 bases stayed unmatched. CDR3 amino acids: CASSLDPTGKYYGYTF. The CDR3 DNA is TGTGCCAGCAGCTTAGACCCGACAGGGAAGTATTATGGCTACACCTTC.

V is TRBV10-3 and J is TRBJ2-7; D unresolved. The CDR3 length is 11 residues. Germline CDR1 and CDR2: ENHRY and SYGVKD. Trimming shortened V by 3 bases and J by 4 bases, and 4 bases separated the two germline ends. For the CDR3, the DNA is TGTGCCATCAGTGACCTGTACGAGCAGTACTTC. Amino acids: CAISDLYEQYF.

This chain joins TRBV18 and TRBJ2-3; D tentatively reads TRBD1 or TRBD2 (5 bases each). This CDR3 is built from 17 residues. Germline V gene data show CDR1 as KGHSH and CDR2 as LQKENI. Trimming took off 1 base at V and 3 bases at J, with 17 bases between the two ends. Here the CDR3 DNA reads TGTGCCAGCTCACCACTTTCCGGGGACCCCAGTACAGATACGCAGTATTTT. This sequence encodes CASSPLSGDPSTDTQYF.

The genes are TRBV21-1 and TRBJ1-5; the DNA was not compared with TRBD1, the D call given in the table. TRBV21-1 is annotated as a pseudogene. The CDR3 is made up of 15 amino acids. CDR3 bases: TGTGCCAGCAGCAAAAATAGACATAGCAATCAGCCCCAGCATTTT. It yields the protein CASSKNRHSNQPQHF.

The chain employs TRBV28 and TRBJ1-5; the D gene is possibly TRBD1 (5 bases). Germline-derived CDR1 and CDR2 are MDHEN and SYDVKM. Trimming took 6 bases from V and 5 from J, leaving 17 bases between them. The CDR3 runs to 15 residues. As DNA, the CDR3 is TGTGCCAGCAGGATTACTGGGCAGGGAGATCAGCCCCAGCATTTT. Its protein product is CASRITGQGDQPQHF. Complete variable domain (other parts from reference TRBV28 and TRBJ1-5): DVKVTQSSRYLVKRTGEKVFLECVQDMDHENMFWYRQDPGLGLRLIYFSYDVKMKEKGDIPEGYSVSREKKERFSLILESASTNQTSMYLCASRITGQGDQPQHFGDGTRLSIL.

The chain combines TRBV12-1 with TRBJ1-4. TRBV12-1 is a pseudogene segment. This CDR3 contains 15 residues. CDR3 bases: TGTGCCAGCAGCTTAGCCGGGACACCCGGGGGAAAACTGTTTTTT. Protein sequence: CASSLAGTPGGKLFF.

The V gene is TRBV28, the J gene TRBJ2-4; D is possibly TRBD1 or TRBD2 (6 bases each). Between the trimmed V and J ends, which lost 7 bases and 3 bases, there was a span of 16 bases. The CDR3 has 15 residues. In germline, CDR1 is MDHEN, CDR2 SYDVKM. CDR3 coding DNA: TGTGCCAGCACCCAAGGGGGGCCCCTCAAAAACATTCAGTACTTC. It specifies CASTQGGPLKNIQYF. The variable domain in full, completed from reference TRBV28 and TRBJ2-4, reads DVKVTQSSRYLVKRTGEKVFLECVQDMDHENMFWYRQDPGLGLRLIYFSYDVKMKEKGDIPEGYSVSREKKERFSLILESASTNQTSMYLCASTQGGPLKNIQYFGAGTRLSVL.

The chain employs TRBV7-9 and TRBJ1-1, with a tentative D call TRBD1 (5 bases). This CDR3 has 11 amino acids. The V gene lost 5 bases and the J gene lost 5 bases, with 6 bases spanning the gap. CDR1 and CDR2 (germline): SEHNR, FQNEAQ (reference sequence). The CDR3 loop reads CASSQGTEAFF. DNA for the CDR3: TGTGCCAGCAGCCAGGGTACTGAAGCTTTCTTT.

V and J are TRBV18 and TRBJ1-2; 8 nucleotides line up with TRBD1. Germline V gene lookup returns CDR1 KGHSH and CDR2 LQKENI. The CDR3 is 14 residues long. V trimming: 2 bases; J trimming: 4 bases; junction bases outside the gene matches: 3. The CDR3 loop is CASSPFGQGYGYTF. CDR3 nucleotide sequence: TGTGCCAGCTCACCATTTGGACAGGGCTATGGCTACACCTTC.

This chain joins TRBV5-6 and TRBJ1-4; possible D gene TRBD1, 5 bases. The CDR3 sequence is 15 residues long. With 1 base removed from V and 6 bases from J, the gap between germline ends came to 13 bases. Per the germline V gene, CDR1 is SGHDT and CDR2 is YYEEEE. Here the CDR3 reads CASSLKRQGDEKLFF. In nucleotides, the CDR3 is TGTGCCAGCAGCTTGAAGAGGCAGGGCGATGAAAAACTGTTTTTT.

The chain recombines TRBV7-2 with TRBJ1-5; D remains unclear. Germline V gives CDR1 SGHTA, CDR2 FQGNSA. V was shortened by 2 bases and J by 4 bases, with 6 bases between the two germline ends. The CDR3 contains 13 residues. CDR3 in DNA: TGTGCCAGCAGCTTAACGGGGAATCAGCCCCAGCATTTT. Residues: CASSLTGNQPQHF.

The gene calls are TRBV7-9 and TRBJ1-5, with D maybe TRBD1 (5 bases). Germline CDR1 SEHNR, CDR2 FQNEAQ (reference sequence). Trimming left V 4 bases short and J 4 bases short, with 23 bases between. The CDR3 extends over 18 amino acids. CDR3 amino acids: CASSSGRGLRDINQPQHF. The CDR3 DNA sequence: TGTGCCAGCAGCTCGGGTAGGGGACTGCGGGATATTAATCAGCCCCAGCATTTT. The whole variable domain, filled in from reference TRBV7-9 and TRBJ1-5, reads DTGVSQNPRHKITKRGQNVTFRCDPISEHNRLYWYRQTLGQGPEFLTYFQNEAQLEKSRLLSDRFSAERPKGSFSTLEIQRTEQGDSAMYLCASSSGRGLRDINQPQHFGDGTRLSIL.

This chain links TRBV7-9 with TRBJ2-1; 14 nucleotides align to TRBD2. Germline V gene sequence: CDR1 SEHNR, CDR2 FQNEAQ (reference sequence). Trimming removed 6 bases from V and 5 bases from J; junction bases left unmatched: 3. There are 15 residues in the CDR3. CDR3 coding DNA: TGTGCCAGCAGACTGGGACTAGCGGGGGACAATGAGCAGTTCTTC. It specifies CASRLGLAGDNEQFF. The full variable domain, completed using reference TRBV7-9 and TRBJ2-1, is DTGVSQNPRHKITKRGQNVTFRCDPISEHNRLYWYRQTLGQGPEFLTYFQNEAQLEKSRLLSDRFSAERPKGSFSTLEIQRTEQGDSAMYLCASRLGLAGDNEQFFGPGTRLTVL.

This sequence joins TRBV6-2 or TRBV6-3 and TRBJ1-5; no clear D gene. CDR1 is MNHEY and CDR2 is SVGEGT in the germline V gene. CDR3 length equals 13 residues. The V gene lost 0 bases and the J gene lost 7 bases, with 7 bases spanning the gap. CDR3 in amino acids: CASSYSGVQPQHF. The CDR3 DNA is TGTGCCAGCAGTTACTCGGGCGTACAGCCCCAGCATTTT.

CDR3 sequence reads: CASRLPGTSGGGTDTQYF. DNA of the CDR3: TGTGCCAGCAGGCTCCCCGGGACTAGCGGGGGGGGCACAGATACGCAGTATTTT. The chain is built from TRBV28 and TRBJ2-3; 16 nucleotides agree with TRBD2. The germline gives CDR1 MDHEN, CDR2 SYDVKM. J gave up 1 base and V 6 bases, and 7 bases lay outside the gene matches. The CDR3 length is 18 residues.

V usage is TRBV5-1 and J usage is TRBJ2-5, with TRBD1 identical over 11 bases. In germline, CDR1 is SGHRS, CDR2 YFSETQ. Trimming removed 3 bases from V and 5 bases from J; junction bases left unmatched: 6. This CDR3 comprises 15 residues. This chain's CDR3 is CASSSDRGRRETQYF. In DNA form, the CDR3 reads TGCGCCAGCAGCTCGGACAGGGGGCGAAGGGAGACCCAGTACTTC.

The V gene is TRBV5-1, the J gene TRBJ1-5; possibly TRBD1 for D (5 bases). Trimming removed 0 bases at V and 3 bases at J, with 13 bases between. The CDR3 has 16 residues. Germline V gives CDR1 SGHRS, CDR2 YFSETQ. The CDR3 here is CASSLEGRDYNQPQHF. CDR3 in DNA: TGCGCCAGCAGCTTGGAAGGCAGGGACTACAATCAGCCCCAGCATTTT.

V gene TRBV29-1 combines with J gene TRBJ2-3; the D gene is possibly TRBD1 (6 bases). There are 15 residues in the CDR3. The V gene lost 2 bases and the J gene lost 1 base, with 13 bases spanning the gap. The germline CDR1 and CDR2 sequences are SQVTM and ANQGSEA. The CDR3, as DNA: TGCAGCGTTGAAATTGGGACAAAACGCACAGATACGCAGTATTTT. Translation: CSVEIGTKRTDTQYF.

The rearrangement links TRBV5-1 to TRBJ1-4; D may be TRBD1 (6 bases). Trimming left V 7 bases short and J 8 bases short, with 18 bases between. Germline lookup yields CDR1 SGHRS and CDR2 YFSETQ. This CDR3 region has 14 residues. CDR3 amino acids: CASGPRGVEEKLFF. The CDR3 DNA sequence: TGCGCCAGCGGACCCAGGGGAGTCGAAGAAAAACTGTTTTTT.

This chain links TRBV4-1 with TRBJ1-6; TRBD1 matches at 8 bases. The CDR3 contains 18 residues. Looked up from germline, CDR1 is MGHRA and CDR2 is YSYEKL. With 3 bases clipped from V and 8 bases from J, the junction kept 15 bases outside the gene matches. CDR3 sequence reads: CASSQTPPSDRGDSPLHF. The CDR3, as DNA: TGCGCCAGCAGCCAGACCCCACCCTCCGACAGGGGAGATTCACCCCTCCACTTT.

This chain uses TRBV5-4 with TRBJ2-3, with 11 nucleotides matching TRBD2. The CDR3 runs 16 residues. Germline assignment: CDR1 SGHNT and CDR2 YYREEE (reference sequence). Trimming took 4 bases from V and 1 from J; bases not matched to a gene: 5. Here the CDR3 DNA reads TGTGCCAGCAGCCTCCTAGCGGGAGGTGGCACAGATACGCAGTATTTT. Protein sequence: CASSLLAGGGTDTQYF.

The genes are TRBV30 and TRBJ1-2, with 7 positions matching TRBD1. V gave up 0 bases and J gave up 8 bases; unmatched junction bases: 12. Looked up from germline, CDR1 is GTSNPN and CDR2 is SVGIG (reference sequence). The CDR3 extends over 15 amino acids. This CDR3 is CAWSVPARGSRGYTF. The CDR3 DNA sequence: TGTGCCTGGAGTGTACCCGCCAGGGGGTCTCGCGGCTACACCTTC.

The chain joins TRBV11-3 to TRBJ2-7; possible D gene TRBD2, 6 bases. The CDR3 contains 15 residues. Trimming pared 1 base from V and 1 base from J, leaving 11 bases between. The germline V gene encodes CDR1 SGHNT and CDR2 YENEEA. CDR3 in amino acids: CASSLGRAGSYEQYF. CDR3 nucleotide sequence: TGTGCCAGCAGCTTAGGCCGGGCGGGGTCCTACGAGCAGTACTTC.

The chain employs TRBV5-4 and TRBJ1-4, with 12 nucleotides matching TRBD1. Germline V gene sequence: CDR1 SGHNT, CDR2 YYREEE (reference sequence). The CDR3 extends over 17 amino acids. The junction had 10 bases not matched to a gene; V was cut back by 3 bases and J by 7 bases. In DNA, the CDR3 is TGTGCCAGCAGCTCCGATCCGGGACAGGGGGCTGGTGAAAAACTGTTTTTT. This translates into CASSSDPGQGAGEKLFF.